What follows are 31 T cell receptor beta chains derived from one specimen sequenced in a study of T cells expressing NK-cell markers (TCRdb year 2020). The method behind the library was 5' RACE. This sample was sequenced with an Illumina HiSeq 2000. The reads went through TCRdb reprocessing, and each CDR3 protein sequence gets one entry with no DNA. The sample has more than 400,000 distinct CDR3 sequences on record. The ten largest clones capture 7.3% of the sample. Specimen: blood T cells: a sorted CD56 or NKG2C T cell subset, CD4+ or CD8+ T cells, or bulk PBMC T cells (not recorded which). Source of these receptors: a woman between 18 and 70 years old in good health.

The genes are TRBV7-6 and TRBJ1-1. The CDR3 contains 16 residues. Germline CDR1 is SGHVS and CDR2 is FNYEAQ. The CDR3 here is CASSLIGEGKNTEAFF. The complete variable domain, with remaining parts taken from reference TRBV7-6 and TRBJ1-1, reads GAGVSQSPRYKVTKRGQDVALRCDPISGHVSLYWYRQALGQGPEFLTYFNYEAQQDKSGLPNDRFSAERPEGSISTLTIQRTEQRDSAMYRCASSLIGEGKNTEAFFGQGTRLTVV.

The chain combines TRBV20-1 with TRBJ1-5; TCRdb proposes TRBD1, but this gene call is untestable without DNA. Germline lookup yields CDR1 DFQATT and CDR2 SNEGSKA (reference sequence). CDR3 length: 14 residues. CDR3 amino acids: CSARRTGANQPQHF.

The chain uses TRBV27 and TRBJ2-3; no DNA is available, so the TRBD1 call from TCRdb remains unchecked. This CDR3 region has 13 residues. The germline CDR1 and CDR2 sequences are MNHEY and SMNVEV (reference sequence). The CDR3 sequence: CASTGFGTDTQYF.

The chain employs TRBV18 and TRBJ2-7; TCRdb's D call, TRBD2, is unchecked because there is no DNA. Looked up from germline, CDR1 is KGHSH and CDR2 is LQKENI. This CDR3 spans 14 amino acids. CDR3 residues: CASSPGLLSYEQYF.

The J gene is TRBJ1-2, the V gene TRBV5-1; TCRdb outputs TRBD1, but without DNA this stays unchecked. The length of the CDR3 is 16 residues. CDR1 is SGHRS and CDR2 is YFSETQ in the germline V gene. The CDR3 protein is CASSSKRDSLNYGYTF.

This chain joins TRBV6-2 or TRBV6-3 and TRBJ2-3. Germline V lookup: CDR1 MNHEY, CDR2 SVGEGT. CDR3 length equals 15 residues. This CDR3 reads CASSPVELGTDTQYF.

The rearrangement uses TRBV19 and TRBJ2-6; the TRBD1 assignment by TCRdb is unverifiable without DNA. The germline V gene encodes CDR1 LNHDA and CDR2 SQIVND (reference sequence). This CDR3 is 14 amino acids long. Here the CDR3 reads CASQGVAGANVLTF.

This rearrangement joins TRBV11-2 to TRBJ2-3; the D call from TCRdb, TRBD1, cannot be confirmed without DNA. CDR1 and CDR2 (germline): SGHAT, FQNNGV. There are 17 residues in the CDR3. Here the CDR3 reads CASSPTLGADSTDTQYF.

The chain couples TRBV6-2 or TRBV6-3 to TRBJ2-2; the D call from TCRdb, TRBD2, cannot be confirmed without DNA. The CDR3 sequence is 20 residues long. Germline CDR1 and CDR2: MNHEY and SVGEGT. CDR3: CASSYQPSGGLAGSTGELFF.

The rearrangement uses TRBV7-7 and TRBJ2-1; TCRdb indicates TRBD1, and absent DNA this call remains unverified. The CDR3 runs to 15 residues. The germline V gene has CDR1 SSHAT and CDR2 FNYEAQ (reference sequence). CDR3 sequence reads: CASSPGQGGNNEQFF.

This CDR3 reads CASTMIFVPATDTQYF. The chain is built from TRBV12-3 or TRBV12-4 and TRBJ2-3; TCRdb selects TRBD2, and the lack of DNA leaves this call unchecked. CDR3 length: 16 amino acids.

The chain links TRBV7-9 to TRBJ2-7; TCRdb proposes TRBD1, but this gene call is untestable without DNA. CDR3 length: 14 amino acids. Germline CDR1 is SEHNR and CDR2 is FQNEAQ (reference sequence). The CDR3 loop is CASSPGQGLTEQYF.

V gene TRBV29-1 combines with J gene TRBJ2-1. CDR1 and CDR2 from the germline V gene are SQVTM and ANQGSEA. The CDR3 is 14 residues long. CDR3 sequence reads: CSVAQWSSYNEQFF.

The J gene is TRBJ1-2, the V gene TRBV4-1; TCRdb's D call of TRBD1 is untestable without DNA. Germline V gene sequence: CDR1 MGHRA, CDR2 YSYEKL. The CDR3 extends over 15 amino acids. CDR3 residues: CASSQDRQLSYGYTF.

The rearrangement joins TRBV6-2 or TRBV6-3 to TRBJ2-1; absent DNA, TCRdb's TRBD1 call cannot be checked. CDR1 is MNHEY, CDR2 SVGEGT, per germline. This CDR3 contains 13 residues. This CDR3 is CASSFISGGEQFF.

The rearrangement joins TRBV6-5 to TRBJ2-5; there is no DNA to check the TCRdb D call of TRBD1. This CDR3 has 14 residues. Germline-derived CDR1 and CDR2 are MNHEY and SVGAGI. CDR3 loop: CASSYGQSRETQYF.

V usage is TRBV20-1 and J usage is TRBJ1-6; TCRdb outputs TRBD1, but without DNA this stays unchecked. This CDR3 is 15 amino acids long. The germline CDR1 and CDR2 sequences are DFQATT and SNEGSKA (reference sequence). This chain's CDR3 is CSAFARGALDSPLHF.

The CDR3 reads CASILGLAVSYEQYF. This chain joins TRBV12-3 or TRBV12-4 and TRBJ2-7; TCRdb's D call of TRBD2 is untestable without DNA. The CDR3 extends over 15 amino acids.

The genes are TRBV9 and TRBJ2-5. Germline V lookup: CDR1 SGDLS, CDR2 YYNGEE. The CDR3 has 14 residues. The CDR3 sequence: CASNSIGSRETQYF. Filled out from reference TRBV9 and TRBJ2-5, the complete variable domain reads DSGVTQTPKHLITATGQRVTLRCSPRSGDLSVYWYQQSLDQGLQFLIQYYNGEERAKGNILERFSAQQFPDLHSELNLSSLELGDSALYFCASNSIGSRETQYFGPGTRLLVL.

The J gene is TRBJ2-5, the V gene TRBV12-3 or TRBV12-4; the D call from TCRdb, TRBD1, cannot be confirmed without DNA. The CDR3 runs 14 residues. The CDR3 reads CASSLPRLGGTQYF.

The chain has TRBV7-2 and TRBJ2-1. CDR1 SGHTA and CDR2 FQGNSA come from the germline V gene. The CDR3 contains 16 residues. This CDR3 is CASSLSPHFVAQWQFF.

The rearrangement joins TRBV12-3 or TRBV12-4 to TRBJ2-1. The CDR3 is 14 amino acids. CDR3: CASSLLLDLNEQFF.

The chain employs TRBV15 and TRBJ2-3; the D call of TRBD2 rests on TCRdb alone, since no DNA is present to check it. Germline-derived CDR1 and CDR2 are LNHNV and YYDKDF (reference sequence). The CDR3 loop spans 13 amino acids. The CDR3 spells CATRDGGTDTQYF. The complete variable domain, with remaining parts taken from reference TRBV15 and TRBJ2-3, reads DAMVIQNPRYQVTQFGKPVTLSCSQTLNHNVMYWYQQKSSQAPKLLFHYYDKDFNNEADTPDNFQSRRPNTSFCFLDIRSPGLGDTAMYLCATRDGGTDTQYFGPGTRLTVL.

The V and J genes are TRBV19 and TRBJ2-7; the D call from TCRdb, TRBD2, cannot be confirmed without DNA. The CDR3 spans 16 residues. CDR1 and CDR2 from the germline V gene are LNHDA and SQIVND (reference sequence). CDR3 region: CASSSGTSGLPYEQYF.

The rearrangement uses TRBV6-2 or TRBV6-3 and TRBJ1-1. The CDR3 covers 14 residues. CDR1 MNHEY and CDR2 SVGEGT come from the germline V gene. Here the CDR3 reads CASSSYGVNTEAFF.

The gene calls are TRBV20-1 and TRBJ2-1; no DNA is available, so the TRBD1 call from TCRdb remains unchecked. This CDR3 spans 16 amino acids. CDR1 DFQATT and CDR2 SNEGSKA come from the germline V gene (reference sequence). The CDR3 here is CSARESTGGSYNEQFF.

V usage is TRBV12-3 or TRBV12-4 and J usage is TRBJ1-1; the D call from TCRdb, TRBD1, cannot be confirmed without DNA. CDR3 size: 13 residues. This CDR3 reads CASSGQINTEAFF.

The V gene is TRBV29-1, the J gene TRBJ2-1; TCRdb lists TRBD2, though no DNA is available to test this call. Germline-derived CDR1 and CDR2 are SQVTM and ANQGSEA. The CDR3 totals 16 residues. CDR3 sequence reads: CSPSRVGGGIHNEQFF.

The rearrangement links TRBV6-4 to TRBJ2-3; the D gene TCRdb calls, TRBD1, cannot be checked with no DNA. CDR1 MRHNA and CDR2 SNTAGT come from the germline V gene. The CDR3 is 15 amino acids. The CDR3 reads CASSDSGEPTDTQYF.

The V and J genes are TRBV30 and TRBJ2-5; TCRdb indicates TRBD2, and absent DNA this call remains unverified. The CDR3 is 15 residues long. Per the germline V gene, CDR1 is GTSNPN and CDR2 is SVGIG (reference sequence). This CDR3 is CAWTLAGGLQETQYF.

The V call is TRBV4-1, the J call TRBJ2-3; with no DNA, the TCRdb D assignment of TRBD1 cannot be verified. The germline CDR1 and CDR2 sequences are MGHRA and YSYEKL. The CDR3 length is 15 residues. CDR3 in amino acids: CASSRIQGAADTQYF.